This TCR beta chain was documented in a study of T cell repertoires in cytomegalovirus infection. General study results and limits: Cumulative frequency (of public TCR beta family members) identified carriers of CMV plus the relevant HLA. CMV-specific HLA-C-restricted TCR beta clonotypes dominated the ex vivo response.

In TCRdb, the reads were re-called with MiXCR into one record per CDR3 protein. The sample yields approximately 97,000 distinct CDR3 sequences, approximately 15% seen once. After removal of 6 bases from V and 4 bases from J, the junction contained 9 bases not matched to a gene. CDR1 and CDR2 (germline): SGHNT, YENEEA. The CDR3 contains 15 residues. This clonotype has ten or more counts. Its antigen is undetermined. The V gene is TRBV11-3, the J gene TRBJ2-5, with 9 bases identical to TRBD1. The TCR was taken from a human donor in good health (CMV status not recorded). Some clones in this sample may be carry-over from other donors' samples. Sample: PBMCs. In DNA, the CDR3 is TGTGCCAGCAGTTCCGGGACAGGGAGCGGAGAGACCCAGTACTTC. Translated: CASSSGTGSGETQYF.